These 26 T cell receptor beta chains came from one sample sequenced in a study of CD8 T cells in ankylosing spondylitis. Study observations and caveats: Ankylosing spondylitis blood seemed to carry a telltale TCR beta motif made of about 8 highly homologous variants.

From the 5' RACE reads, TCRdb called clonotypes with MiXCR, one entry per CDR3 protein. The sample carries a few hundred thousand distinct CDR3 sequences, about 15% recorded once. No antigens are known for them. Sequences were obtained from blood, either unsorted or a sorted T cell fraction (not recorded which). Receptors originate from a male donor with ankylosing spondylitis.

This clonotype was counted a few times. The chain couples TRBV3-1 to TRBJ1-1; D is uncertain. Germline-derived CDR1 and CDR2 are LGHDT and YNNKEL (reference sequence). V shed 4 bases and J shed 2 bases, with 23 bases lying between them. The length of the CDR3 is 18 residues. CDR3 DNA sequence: TGTGCCAGCAGCCGGAGTTCGGGCAGGCTCCTATTCAACACTGAAGCTTTCTTT. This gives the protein CASSRSSGRLLFNTEAFF.

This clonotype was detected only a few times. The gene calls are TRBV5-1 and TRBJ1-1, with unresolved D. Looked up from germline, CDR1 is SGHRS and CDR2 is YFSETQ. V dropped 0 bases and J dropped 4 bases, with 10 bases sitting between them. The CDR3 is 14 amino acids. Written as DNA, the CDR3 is TGCGCCAGCAGCTTGGCGTTCGGGTCCACTGAAGCTTTCTTT. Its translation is CASSLAFGSTEAFF.

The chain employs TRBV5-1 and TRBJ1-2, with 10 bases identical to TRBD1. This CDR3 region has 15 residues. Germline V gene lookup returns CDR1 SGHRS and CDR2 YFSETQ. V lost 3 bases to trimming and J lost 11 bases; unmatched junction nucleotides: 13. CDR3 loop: CASSWAAGTGASYTF. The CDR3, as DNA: TGCGCCAGCAGCTGGGCTGCCGGGACAGGGGCCTCTTACACCTTC.

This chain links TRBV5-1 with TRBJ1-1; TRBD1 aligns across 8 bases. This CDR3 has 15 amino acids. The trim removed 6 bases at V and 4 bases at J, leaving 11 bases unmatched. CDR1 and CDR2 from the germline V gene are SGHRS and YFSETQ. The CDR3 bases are TGCGCCAGCAACCCCCGACAGGGGACGATCACTGAAGCTTTCTTT. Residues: CASNPRQGTITEAFF.

The CDR3 DNA follows: TGTGCCAGCAGGCCGCCTAGCGGGGGGCCCAGCTACAATGAGCAGTTCTTC. Protein: CASRPPSGGPSYNEQFF. The chain couples TRBV6-2 or TRBV6-3 to TRBJ2-1; 11 bases align to TRBD2. V lost 6 bases and J lost 3; bases outside the gene matches: 10. The CDR3 runs 17 residues. The germline V gene has CDR1 MNHEY and CDR2 SVGEGT.

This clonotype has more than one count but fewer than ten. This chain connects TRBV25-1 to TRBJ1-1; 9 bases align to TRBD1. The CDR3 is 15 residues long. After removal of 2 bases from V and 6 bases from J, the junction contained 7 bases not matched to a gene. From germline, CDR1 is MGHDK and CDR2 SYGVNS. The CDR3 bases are TGTGCCAGCAGTGAACCCGGGACAGGGATTTCTGAAGCTTTCTTT. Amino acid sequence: CASSEPGTGISEAFF.

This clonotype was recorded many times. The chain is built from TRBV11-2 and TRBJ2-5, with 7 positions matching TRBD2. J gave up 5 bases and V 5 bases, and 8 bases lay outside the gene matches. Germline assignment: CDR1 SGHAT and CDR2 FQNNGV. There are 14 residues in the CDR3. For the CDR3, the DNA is TGTGCCAGCAGCCCCCCTGGGAGGGGTGAGACCCAGTACTTC. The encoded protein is CASSPPGRGETQYF.

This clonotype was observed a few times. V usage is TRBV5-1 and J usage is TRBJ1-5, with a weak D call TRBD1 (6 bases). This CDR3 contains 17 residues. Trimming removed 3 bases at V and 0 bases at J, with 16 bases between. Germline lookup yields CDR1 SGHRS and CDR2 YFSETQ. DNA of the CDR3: TGCGCCAGCAGCTCCTCCGGACAGAAATATAGCAATCAGCCCCAGCATTTT. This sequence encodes CASSSSGQKYSNQPQHF.

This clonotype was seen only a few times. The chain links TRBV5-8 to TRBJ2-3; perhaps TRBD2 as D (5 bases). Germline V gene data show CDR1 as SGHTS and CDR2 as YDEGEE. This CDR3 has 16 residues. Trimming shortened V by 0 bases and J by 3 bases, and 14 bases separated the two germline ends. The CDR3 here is CASSLGAGEPTDTQYF. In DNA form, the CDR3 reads TGTGCCAGCAGCTTGGGGGCCGGGGAGCCTACAGATACGCAGTATTTT. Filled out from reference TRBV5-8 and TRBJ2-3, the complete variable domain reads EAGVTQSPTHLIKTRGQQATLRCSPISGHTSVYWYQQALGLGLQFLLWYDEGEERNRGNFPPRFSGRQFPNYSSELNVNALELEDSALYLCASSLGAGEPTDTQYFGPGTRLTVL.

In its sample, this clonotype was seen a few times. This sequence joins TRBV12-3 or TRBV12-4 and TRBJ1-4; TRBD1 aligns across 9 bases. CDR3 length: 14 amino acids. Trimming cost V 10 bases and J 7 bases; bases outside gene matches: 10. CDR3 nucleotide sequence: TGTGCCACCCGGCTCGGGACAGGGAGTGAAAAACTGTTTTTT. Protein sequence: CATRLGTGSEKLFF.

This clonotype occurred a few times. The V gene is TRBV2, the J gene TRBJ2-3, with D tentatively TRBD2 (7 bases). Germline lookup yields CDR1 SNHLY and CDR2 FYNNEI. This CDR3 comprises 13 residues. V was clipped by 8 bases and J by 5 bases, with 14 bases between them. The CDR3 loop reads CASGGAGVDTQYF. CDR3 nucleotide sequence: TGTGCCAGCGGGGGGGCAGGGGTAGATACGCAGTATTTT.

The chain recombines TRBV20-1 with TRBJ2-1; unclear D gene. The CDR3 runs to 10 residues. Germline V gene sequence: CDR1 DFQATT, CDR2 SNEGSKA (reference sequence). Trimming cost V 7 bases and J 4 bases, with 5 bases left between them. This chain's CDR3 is CSGVYNEQFF. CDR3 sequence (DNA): TGCAGTGGCGTGTACAATGAGCAGTTCTTC.

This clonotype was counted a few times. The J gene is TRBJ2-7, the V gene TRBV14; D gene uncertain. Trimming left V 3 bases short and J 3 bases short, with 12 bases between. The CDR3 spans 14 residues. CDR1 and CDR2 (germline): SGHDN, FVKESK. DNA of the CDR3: TGTGCCAGCAGCCAGTCACAGCCCGGCTACGAGCAGTACTTC. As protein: CASSQSQPGYEQYF. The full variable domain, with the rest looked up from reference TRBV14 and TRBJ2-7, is EAGVTQFPSHSVIEKGQTVTLRCDPISGHDNLYWYRRVMGKEIKFLLHFVKESKQDESGMPNNRFLAERTGGTYSTLKVQPAELEDSGVYFCASSQSQPGYEQYFGPGTRLTVT.

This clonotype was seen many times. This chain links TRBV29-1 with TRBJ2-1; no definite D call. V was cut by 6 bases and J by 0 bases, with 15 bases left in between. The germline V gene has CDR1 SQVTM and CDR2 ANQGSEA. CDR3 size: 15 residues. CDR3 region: CSVASVPSSYNEQFF. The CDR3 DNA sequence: TGCAGCGTCGCCTCAGTACCTAGCTCCTACAATGAGCAGTTCTTC.

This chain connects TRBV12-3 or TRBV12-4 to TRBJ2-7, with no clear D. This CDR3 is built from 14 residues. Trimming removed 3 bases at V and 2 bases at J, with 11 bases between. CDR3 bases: TGTGCCAGCAGTTTTCAAAGGGATACCTACGAGCAGTACTTC. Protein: CASSFQRDTYEQYF.

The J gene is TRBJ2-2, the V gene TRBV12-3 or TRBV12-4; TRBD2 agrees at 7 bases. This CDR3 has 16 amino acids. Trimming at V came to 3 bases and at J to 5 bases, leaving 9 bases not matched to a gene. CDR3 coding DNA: TGTGCCAGCAGTTTCATGGCCAGCGGGGCTACCGGGGAGCTGTTTTTT. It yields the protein CASSFMASGATGELFF.

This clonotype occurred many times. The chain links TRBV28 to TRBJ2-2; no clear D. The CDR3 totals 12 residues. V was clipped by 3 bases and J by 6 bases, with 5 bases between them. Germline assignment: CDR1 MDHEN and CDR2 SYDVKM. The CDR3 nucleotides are TGTGCCAGCAGTTTGAGGTCCGGGGAGCTGTTTTTT. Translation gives CASSLRSGELFF.

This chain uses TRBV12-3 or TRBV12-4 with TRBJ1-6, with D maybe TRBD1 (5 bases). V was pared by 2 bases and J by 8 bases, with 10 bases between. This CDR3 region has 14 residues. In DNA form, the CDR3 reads TGTGCCAGCAGTTTAAAAGGGGATTATTCACCCCTCCACTTT. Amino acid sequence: CASSLKGDYSPLHF.

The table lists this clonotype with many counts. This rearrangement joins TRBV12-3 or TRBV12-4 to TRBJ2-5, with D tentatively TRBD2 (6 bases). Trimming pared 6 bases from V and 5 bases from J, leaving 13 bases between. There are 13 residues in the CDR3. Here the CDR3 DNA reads TGTGCCAGCAGCCGACCGGGAGTGGAGACCCAGTACTTC. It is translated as CASSRPGVETQYF.

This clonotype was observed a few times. The CDR3 nucleotides read TGTGCCAGCAGTTACTCGACAGCCCAAGAGACCCAGTACTTC. Translating gives CASSYSTAQETQYF. V and J are TRBV6-5 and TRBJ2-5, with a tentative D call TRBD1 (5 bases). There are 14 residues in the CDR3. Trimming left V 0 bases short and J 1 base short, with 6 bases between. Germline lookup yields CDR1 MNHEY and CDR2 SVGAGI.

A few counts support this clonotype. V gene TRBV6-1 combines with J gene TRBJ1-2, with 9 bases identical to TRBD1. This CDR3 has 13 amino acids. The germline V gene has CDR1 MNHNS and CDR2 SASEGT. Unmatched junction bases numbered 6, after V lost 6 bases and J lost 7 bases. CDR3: CASRLQGAGGYTF. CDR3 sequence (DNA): TGTGCCAGCAGACTACAGGGGGCGGGTGGCTACACCTTC.

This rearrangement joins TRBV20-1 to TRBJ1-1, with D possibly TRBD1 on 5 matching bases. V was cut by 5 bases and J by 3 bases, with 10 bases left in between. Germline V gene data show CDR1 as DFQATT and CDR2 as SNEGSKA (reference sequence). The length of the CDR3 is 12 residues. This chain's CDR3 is CSAWGRYTEAFF. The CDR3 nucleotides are TGCAGTGCTTGGGGGAGGTACACTGAAGCTTTCTTT.

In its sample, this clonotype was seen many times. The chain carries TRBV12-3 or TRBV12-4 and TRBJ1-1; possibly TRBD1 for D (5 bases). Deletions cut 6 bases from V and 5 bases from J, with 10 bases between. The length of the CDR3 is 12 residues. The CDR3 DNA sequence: TGTGCCAGCAGATACGGGGGGACTGAAGCTTTCTTT. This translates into CASRYGGTEAFF.

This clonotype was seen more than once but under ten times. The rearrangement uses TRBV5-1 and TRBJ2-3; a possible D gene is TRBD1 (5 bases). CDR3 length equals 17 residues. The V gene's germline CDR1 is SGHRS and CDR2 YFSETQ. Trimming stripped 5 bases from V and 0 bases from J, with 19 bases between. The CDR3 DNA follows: TGCGCCAGCAGGAGGTCAGGGTCAGTCCCTAGCACAGATACGCAGTATTTT. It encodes CASRRSGSVPSTDTQYF.

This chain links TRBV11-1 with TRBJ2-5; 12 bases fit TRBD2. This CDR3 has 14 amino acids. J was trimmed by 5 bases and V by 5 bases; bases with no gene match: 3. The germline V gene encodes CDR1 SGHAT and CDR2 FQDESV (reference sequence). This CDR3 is CASSRTSGKETQYF. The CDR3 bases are TGTGCCAGCAGCCGGACTAGCGGGAAGGAGACCCAGTACTTC.

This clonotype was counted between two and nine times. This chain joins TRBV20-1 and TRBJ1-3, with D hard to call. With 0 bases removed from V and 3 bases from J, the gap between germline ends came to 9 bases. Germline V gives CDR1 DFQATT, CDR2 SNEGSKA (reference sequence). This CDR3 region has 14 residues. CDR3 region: CSARDVGRGNTIYF. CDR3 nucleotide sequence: TGCAGTGCTAGAGATGTTGGACGTGGAAACACCATATATTTT.